Presented here are 8 T cell receptor beta chains from one specimen sequenced in a study of cytomegalovirus exposure and HLA in healthy donors. A multiplex PCR was run with 60 Vbeta primers and 13 Jbeta primers. Only in-frame clones appear in the TCRdb table, and some are missing; sequencing was by immunoSEQ multiplex PCR. The sample yields roughly 200,000 clones, 77% seen once. Material for sequencing was PBMCs. The receptor set was obtained from a woman between 55 and 75 years old in good health and CMV-seropositive.

This clone has just a few counts. The V and J genes are TRBV13 and TRBJ1-2, with a possible D match to TRBD1 (6 bases). In germline, CDR1 is PRHDT, CDR2 FYEKMQ (reference sequence). This CDR3 is built from 13 residues. Trimming removed 4 bases at V and 3 bases at J, with 9 bases between. The CDR3, as DNA: TGTGCCAGCAGCTCGGGACACTACTATGGCTACACCTTC. It codes for CASSSGHYYGYTF. The full variable domain, with the rest looked up from reference TRBV13 and TRBJ1-2, is AAGVIQSPRHLIKEKRETATLKCYPIPRHDTVYWYQQGPGQDPQFLISFYEKMQSDKGSIPDRFSAQQFSDYHSELNMSSLELGDSALYFCASSSGHYYGYTFGSGTRLTVV.

The chain employs TRBV27 and TRBJ1-5, with 9 bases lining up with TRBD1. The CDR3 spans 14 residues. With 2 bases clipped from V and 6 bases from J, the junction kept 2 bases outside the gene matches. Germline V lookup: CDR1 MNHEY, CDR2 SMNVEV (reference sequence). The CDR3 DNA is TGTGCCAGCAGTTTAACAGGGGGCCCTCAGCCCCAGCATTTT. Translating it yields CASSLTGGPQPQHF.

The chain is built from TRBV19 and TRBJ2-3; 10 positions match TRBD2. The CDR3 extends over 14 amino acids. J gave up 5 bases and V 7 bases, and 6 bases lay outside the gene matches. Per the germline V gene, CDR1 is LNHDA and CDR2 is SQIVND (reference sequence). The CDR3 reads CASKERGGGDTQYF. The CDR3 DNA reads TGTGCCAGTAAGGAGCGGGGGGGTGGAGATACGCAGTATTTT.

The rearrangement joins TRBV2 to TRBJ2-1; 7 bases align to TRBD1. Germline CDR1 SNHLY, CDR2 FYNNEI. This CDR3 region has 13 residues. Unmatched junction bases numbered 10, after V lost 11 bases and J lost 6 bases. The CDR3 region is CAGRDSFSNEQFF. Written as DNA, the CDR3 is TGTGCCGGCCGGGACAGCTTCTCCAATGAGCAGTTCTTC.

This clone was seen only a few times. The rearrangement uses TRBV4-1 and TRBJ2-7, with TRBD2 matching over 7 bases. Trimming took 4 bases from V and 2 from J; bases not matched to a gene: 8. The CDR3 has 15 amino acids. CDR1 is MGHRA and CDR2 is YSYEKL in the germline V gene. This chain's CDR3 is CASSPGGNSPYEQYF. The CDR3 DNA is TGCGCCAGCAGCCCCGGGGGGAACAGCCCCTACGAGCAGTACTTC.

The V call is TRBV5-1, the J call TRBJ1-4; 7 bases are shared with TRBD1. The trim removed 1 base at V and 3 bases at J, leaving 6 bases unmatched. Germline V gives CDR1 SGHRS, CDR2 YFSETQ. The CDR3 loop spans 16 amino acids. The CDR3 here is CASSLFPTGSNEKLFF. CDR3 DNA sequence: TGCGCCAGCAGCTTGTTTCCGACAGGGTCTAATGAAAAACTGTTTTTT.

About this clone itself: The same CDR3 can be traced to other DNA sequences in this sample. The CDR3 DNA follows: TGCGCCAGCAGCCGGACAGGGGGGGACACTGAAGCTTTCTTT. Its translation: CASSRTGGDTEAFF. The chain carries TRBV5-1 and TRBJ1-1, with 10 bases lining up with TRBD1. In germline, CDR1 is SGHRS, CDR2 YFSETQ. The length of the CDR3 is 14 residues. V shed 4 bases and J 3 bases; nucleotides not matched to a gene: 3.

V gene TRBV28 combines with J gene TRBJ1-5; 9 bases are a match to TRBD1. V shed 5 bases and J 3 bases; nucleotides not matched to a gene: 8. The CDR3 consists of 16 residues. Per germline, CDR1 MDHEN and CDR2 SYDVKM. CDR3: CASSTGTGPLNQPQHF. CDR3 coding DNA: TGTGCCAGCAGTACGGGGACAGGGCCTCTCAATCAGCCCCAGCATTTT. The full variable domain, completed using reference TRBV28 and TRBJ1-5, is DVKVTQSSRYLVKRTGEKVFLECVQDMDHENMFWYRQDPGLGLRLIYFSYDVKMKEKGDIPEGYSVSREKKERFSLILESASTNQTSMYLCASSTGTGPLNQPQHFGDGTRLSIL.